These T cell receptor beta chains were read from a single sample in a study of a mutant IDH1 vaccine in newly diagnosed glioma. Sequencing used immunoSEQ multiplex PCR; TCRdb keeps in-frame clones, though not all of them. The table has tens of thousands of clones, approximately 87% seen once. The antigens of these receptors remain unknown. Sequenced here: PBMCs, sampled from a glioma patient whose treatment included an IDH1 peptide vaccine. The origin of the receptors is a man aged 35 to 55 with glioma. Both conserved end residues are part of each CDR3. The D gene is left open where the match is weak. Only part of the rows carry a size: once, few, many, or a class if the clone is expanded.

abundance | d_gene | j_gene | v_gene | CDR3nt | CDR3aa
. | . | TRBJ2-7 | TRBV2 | TGTGCCAGCCGGGCTACCAGGGTTATCTACGAGCAGTACTTC | CASRATRVIYEQYF
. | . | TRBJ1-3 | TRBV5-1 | TGCGCCAGCAGCTTGGAGGAGGGAAACACCATATATTTT | CASSLEEGNTIYF
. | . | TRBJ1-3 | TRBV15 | TGTGCCACCAGCAGCTTCAAGGGCGCCGCTGGAAACACCATATATTTT | CATSSFKGAAGNTIYF
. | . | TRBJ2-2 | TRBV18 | TGTGCCAGCTCACCAGGCCCTGACGGGGAGCTGTTTTTT | CASSPGPDGELFF
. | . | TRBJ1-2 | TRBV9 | TGTGCCAGCAGCAAAGAAGGGGTTCCTAACTATGGCTACACCTTC | CASSKEGVPNYGYTF
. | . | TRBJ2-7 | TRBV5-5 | TGTGCCAGCAGTTTGGCGACGTGGTACGAGCAGTACTTC | CASSLATWYEQYF
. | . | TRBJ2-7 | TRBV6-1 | TGTGCCAGCAGTCGACAGGTTTTAACCTACGAGCAGTACTTC | CASSRQVLTYEQYF
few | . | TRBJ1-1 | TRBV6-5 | TGTGCCAGCAGTTACCAGACTCGGTCGTACACTGAAGCTTTCTTT | CASSYQTRSYTEAFF
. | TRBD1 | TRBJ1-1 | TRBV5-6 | TGTGCCAGCAGCCAGTCCCGGGACAGAGAGGGTACTGAAGCTTTCTTT | CASSQSRDREGTEAFF
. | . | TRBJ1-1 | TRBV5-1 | TGCGCCAGCACCCTGGGGGACACGAACACTGAAGCTTTCTTT | CASTLGDTNTEAFF
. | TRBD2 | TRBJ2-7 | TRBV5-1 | TGCGCCAGCGCGCGGGAGGGCGTCTCCTACGAGCAGTACTTC | CASAREGVSYEQYF
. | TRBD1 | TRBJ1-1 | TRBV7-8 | TGTGCCAGCAGCTCTTCTTACCGGGACAGGGTAGGTCCAGGGAAGACTGAAGCTTTCTTT | CASSSSYRDRVGPGKTEAFF
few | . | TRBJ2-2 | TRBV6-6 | TGTGCCAGCAGTGCCGAGGTCCGGGAGAACACCGGGGAGCTGTTTTTT | CASSAEVRENTGELFF
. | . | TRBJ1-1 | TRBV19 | TGTGCCAGTAGTTCAGGGGACTTGAACACTGAAGCTTTCTTT | CASSSGDLNTEAFF
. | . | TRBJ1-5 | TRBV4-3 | TGCGCCAGCAGCCAAGATCGTCAGGGGCCGCCCCAGCATTTT | CASSQDRQGPPQHF
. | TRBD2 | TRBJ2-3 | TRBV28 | TGTGCCAGCAGCCGAATTCTAGCGGCACGGGCAGATACGCAGTATTTT | CASSRILAARADTQYF